This TCR beta chain originates from a study of CD8+CD57+ T cells in acquired aplastic anemia (dated by TCRdb to about 2018). The study in broad terms: On average, sorted CD4+ and CD8+ cells yielded about 3 ug of extracted DNA, with a range of about 0.18 to 30 ug. The paper's findings and limits, for the study overall: Twenty-nine CD8+ CDR3 sequences were found in both patients and controls but appeared to be highly expressed in patients and within the immunodominant clones of the patients. No significant difference in CD8+ Simpson's diversity was found between patients and healthy controls (P=0.060).

Genomic DNA served as template for TCR beta VDJ combination and CDR3 sequence profiling. TCR repertoire sequencing was run on an Illumina HiSeq 2000. The authors processed their data as follows. Repertoire assessment relied on Simpson's diversity index, CDR3 size and DJ length profiles, and TRBV/TRBJ rearrangement plots. The most abundant DNA sequence in the deep sequencing data was defined as the immunodominant clone. CDR3 amino acid sequences were checked for sharing between subjects and were compared against published repertoires and the VDJdb database. The public reads were reprocessed in TCRdb via fastp at Q25 and MiXCR, keeping in-frame beta chains. Rows merge per CDR3 protein into single entries with the most common DNA and genes. The V and J calls reflect TCRdb's pipeline rather than the authors' work. The sample has approximately 200,000 distinct CDR3 sequences on record, under 70% of them singletons. Of the sample, more than 45% falls within the top ten clones.

In the study, sorted CD4+ and CD8+ blood T cells from patients with severe aplastic anemia and from healthy subjects underwent deep sequencing of TCR repertoires. Ficoll-Paque density gradient centrifugation was used to isolate peripheral blood mononuclear cells. CD4+ and CD8+ T cells were sorted by FACS or magnetic beads before DNA extraction. This clonotype was seen more than once but under ten times. There is no known antigen for this receptor. Base qualities are not provided; no much larger clone lies one nucleotide away. Trimming leaves V shorter by 4 bases and J shorter by 4 bases, with the junction holding 2 bases beyond the gene matches. CDR1 SGHAT and CDR2 FQNNGV are derived from the germline V gene. The CDR3 numbers 13 residues from cysteine through phenylalanine. This entry keeps only the CDR3 DNA: 39 bases, framed from base 1.

The sample was sorted CD4+, CD8+, or CD8+CD57+ T cells (not recorded which) from PBMCs. The chain is encoded by TRBV11-2 joined to TRBJ2-7; a stretch of 9 junction bases matches TRBD1. The TCR was taken from a human donor with severe aplastic anemia or a healthy control (not recorded which). Here is the DNA: TGTGCCAGCAGCTGGGACAGGGCGTACGAGCAGTACTTC. Translated, this is CASSWDRAYEQYF.